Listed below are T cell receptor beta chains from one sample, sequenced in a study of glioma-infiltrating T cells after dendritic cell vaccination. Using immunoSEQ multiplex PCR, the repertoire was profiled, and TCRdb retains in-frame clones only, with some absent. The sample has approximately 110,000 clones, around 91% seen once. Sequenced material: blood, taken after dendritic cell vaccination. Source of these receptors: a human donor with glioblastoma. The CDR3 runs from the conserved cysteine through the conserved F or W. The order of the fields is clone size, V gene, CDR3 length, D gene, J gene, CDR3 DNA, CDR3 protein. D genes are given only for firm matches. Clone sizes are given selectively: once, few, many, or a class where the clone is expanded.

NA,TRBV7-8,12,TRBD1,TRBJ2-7,TGTGCCAGCAGTTATACAGGGGGCCAGCAGTACTTC,CASSYTGGQQYF
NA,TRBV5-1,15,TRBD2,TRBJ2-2,TGCGCCAGCAGCTTAGGTAGTAGCGGGGCCGGGGAGCTGTTTTTT,CASSLGSSGAGELFF
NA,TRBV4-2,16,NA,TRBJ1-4,TGTGCCAGCAGCCAAGGACGTTGGGGGGGGGATGAAAAACTGTTTTTT,CASSQGRWGGDEKLFF
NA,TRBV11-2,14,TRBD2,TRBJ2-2,TGTGCCAGCAGCTTTTTGCGGGGGAGCGGGGAGCTGTTTTTT,CASSFLRGSGELFF
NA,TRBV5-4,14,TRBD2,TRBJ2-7,TGTGCCAGCAGCTTGGCGGGAGGGCCCTACGAGCAGTACTTC,CASSLAGGPYEQYF
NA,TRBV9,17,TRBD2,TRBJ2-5,TGTGCCAGCAGCGCCGGGACTAGCGGGGACCTATTGGAGACCCAGTACTTC,CASSAGTSGDLLETQYF
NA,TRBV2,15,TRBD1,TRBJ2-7,TGTGCCAGCAGTGACATCAGGACAGGATTCGCCGAGCAGTACTTC,CASSDIRTGFAEQYF
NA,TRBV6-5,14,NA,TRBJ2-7,TGTGCCAGCTCTACGGGCAGGGGATCCTACGAGCAGTACTTC,CASSTGRGSYEQYF
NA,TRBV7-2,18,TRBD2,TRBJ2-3,TGTGCCAGCAGCCTTACGACGGGACTACGCACGAGGAGAGATACGCAGTATTTT,CASSLTTGLRTRRDTQYF
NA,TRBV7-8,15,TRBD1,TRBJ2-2,TGTGCCAGCAGCCTTGGGACAGGGAACACCGGGGAGCTGTTTTTT,CASSLGTGNTGELFF
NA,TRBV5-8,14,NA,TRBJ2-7,TGTGCCAGCAGCCTAAGGGACACCTCCTACGAGCAGTACTTC,CASSLRDTSYEQYF
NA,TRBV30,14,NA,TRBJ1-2,TGTGCCTGGATCAGGGGCAGGAGTAACTATGGCTACACCTTC,CAWIRGRSNYGYTF
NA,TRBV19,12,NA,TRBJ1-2,TGTGCCAGTAGTACAAGCCGCTATGGCTACACCTTC,CASSTSRYGYTF
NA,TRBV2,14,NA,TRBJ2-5,TGTGCCAGCAGTGAAGAACAGGTACAAGAGACCCAGTACTTC,CASSEEQVQETQYF
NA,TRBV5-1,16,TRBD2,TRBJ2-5,TGCGCCAGCAGCCGCTTCGCTAGCGGACCCCAAGAGACCCAGTACTTC,CASSRFASGPQETQYF
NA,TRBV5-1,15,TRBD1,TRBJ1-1,TGCGCCAGCAGCTTCTTCGGGACAGGGGGCACTGAAGCTTTCTTT,CASSFFGTGGTEAFF
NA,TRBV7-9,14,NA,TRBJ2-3,TGTGCCAGCAGCCCCAGACGGGAGCTCGATACGCAGTATTTT,CASSPRRELDTQYF
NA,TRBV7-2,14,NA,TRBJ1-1,TGTGCCAGCAGCTTATTCGAGGGGAACACTGAAGCTTTCTTT,CASSLFEGNTEAFF
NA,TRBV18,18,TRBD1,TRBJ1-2,TGTGCCAGCTCACAAGGACAGGGTATTACCCAAGCTAACTATGGCTACACCTTC,CASSQGQGITQANYGYTF
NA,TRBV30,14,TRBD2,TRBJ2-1,TGTGCCTTGCGGGGACTAGCGGGCTACAATGAGCAGTTCTTC,CALRGLAGYNEQFF
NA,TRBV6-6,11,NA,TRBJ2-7,TGTGCCAGCAGTCAGACCTACGAGCAGTACTTC,CASSQTYEQYF
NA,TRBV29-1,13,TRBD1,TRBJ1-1,TGCAGCGCAGGGACAGGGGGGACCGCTGAAGCTTTCTTT,CSAGTGGTAEAFF
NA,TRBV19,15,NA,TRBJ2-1,TGTGCCAGTAGTGAGGCGGCTCTGAATCCCAATGAGCAGTTCTTC,CASSEAALNPNEQFF
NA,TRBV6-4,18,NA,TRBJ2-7,TGTGCCAGCAGTGACGGTCTCCTGTCGTTCTCTACCGATGGCGAGCAGTACTTC,CASSDGLLSFSTDGEQYF
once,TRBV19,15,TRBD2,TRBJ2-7,TGTGCCAGTAGTACCACTAGCGGGGCTTGGTACGAGCAGTACTTC,CASSTTSGAWYEQYF
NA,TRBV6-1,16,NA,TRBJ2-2,TGTGCCAGCAGTGCGGGGGGACACGGCCGTAGCGGGGAGCTGTTTTTT,CASSAGGHGRSGELFF
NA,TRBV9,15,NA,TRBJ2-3,TGTGCCAGCAGCGTAGGGGGGGTGGGGTCGTTCGCGCAGTATTTT,CASSVGGVGSFAQYF
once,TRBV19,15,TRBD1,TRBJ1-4,TGTGCCAGTAGCCCGGACAGGGCCTCTAATGAAAAACTGTTTTTT,CASSPDRASNEKLFF
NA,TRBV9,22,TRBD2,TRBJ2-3,TGTGCCAGCAGCTTGACATTCTCACGACTAGCGGGATCCCCTCGTGACACAGATACGCAGTATTTT,CASSLTFSRLAGSPRDTDTQYF
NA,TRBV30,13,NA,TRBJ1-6,TGTGCCTGGAGTGTGCGGGGTGGTTCACCCCTCCACTTT,CAWSVRGGSPLHF
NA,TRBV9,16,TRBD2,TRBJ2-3,TGTGCCAGCAGCGTAGGGGCGGGAGGAGACACAGATACGCAGTATTTT,CASSVGAGGDTDTQYF
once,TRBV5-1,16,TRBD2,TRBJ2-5,TGCGCCAGCAGCTTGGAGGCTAGCGGGAGTGGAGAGACCCAGTACTTC,CASSLEASGSGETQYF
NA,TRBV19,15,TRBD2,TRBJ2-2,TGTGCCAGCACGGGGAGGGACCTGAACACCGGGGAGCTGTTTTTT,CASTGRDLNTGELFF
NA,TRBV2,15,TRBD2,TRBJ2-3,TGTGCCAGCAGTGTGAGCGGGGGCTACACAGATACGCAGTATTTT,CASSVSGGYTDTQYF
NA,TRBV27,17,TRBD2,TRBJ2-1,TGTGCCAGCAGCCGGGGGAATAGCGGGGGTATTGACAATGAGCAGTTCTTC,CASSRGNSGGIDNEQFF
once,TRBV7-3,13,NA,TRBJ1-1,TGTGCCAGCAGGGCGGGGCCGAACACTGAAGCTTTCTTT,CASRAGPNTEAFF
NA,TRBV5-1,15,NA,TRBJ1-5,TGCGCCAGCAGACGGGACACTAATAGCAATCAGCCCCAGCATTTT,CASRRDTNSNQPQHF
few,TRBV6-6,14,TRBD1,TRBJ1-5,TGTGCCGGTAGACAGGGGGCTGGCAATCAGCCCCAGCATTTT,CAGRQGAGNQPQHF
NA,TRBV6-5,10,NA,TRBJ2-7,TGTGCCAGCGGCCGCTACGAGCAGTACTTC,CASGRYEQYF
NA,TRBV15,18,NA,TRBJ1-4,TGTGCCACCAGCAGTCTATTGCGGGGGCAAGGATCAGGCGAAAAACTGTTTTTT,CATSSLLRGQGSGEKLFF
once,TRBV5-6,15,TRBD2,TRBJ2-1,TGTGCCAGCAGAAAAGCGGGAGGGCCGTCTGATGAGCAGTTCTTC,CASRKAGGPSDEQFF
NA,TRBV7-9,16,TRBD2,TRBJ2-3,TGTGCCAGCAGCTCCCCCGGGGGGGTGAGCACAGATACGCAGTATTTT,CASSSPGGVSTDTQYF
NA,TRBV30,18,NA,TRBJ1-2,TGTGCCTGGACCCCCGGGGAGGGATACACAGGACAGTACTATGGCTACACCTTC,CAWTPGEGYTGQYYGYTF
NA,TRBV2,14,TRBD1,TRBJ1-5,TGTGCCAGCACCAGAGACAGGGATGGTCAGCCCCAGCATTTT,CASTRDRDGQPQHF